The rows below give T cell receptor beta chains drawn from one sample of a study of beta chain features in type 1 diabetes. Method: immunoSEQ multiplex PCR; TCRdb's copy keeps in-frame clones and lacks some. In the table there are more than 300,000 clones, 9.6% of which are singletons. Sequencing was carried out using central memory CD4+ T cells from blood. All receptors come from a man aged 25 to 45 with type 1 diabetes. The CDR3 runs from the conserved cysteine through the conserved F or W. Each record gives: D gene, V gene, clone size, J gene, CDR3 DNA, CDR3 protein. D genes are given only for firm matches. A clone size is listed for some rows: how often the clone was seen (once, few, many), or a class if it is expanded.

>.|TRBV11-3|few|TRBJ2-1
TGTGCCAGCAGCAAAGCTTCTACTAGCTCCTACAATGAGCAGTTCTTC
CASSKASTSSYNEQFF
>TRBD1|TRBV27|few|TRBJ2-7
TGTGCCAGCAGTCCACCGGGACAGGGTAGTTACGAGCAGTACTTC
CASSPPGQGSYEQYF
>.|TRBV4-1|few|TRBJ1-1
TGCGCCAGCAGCCAAGAGGCAACAAATTTCTTT
CASSQEATNFF
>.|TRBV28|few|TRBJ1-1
TGTGCCAGCGTACCTAGCGTTAACACTGAAGCTTTCTTT
CASVPSVNTEAFF
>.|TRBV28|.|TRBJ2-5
TGTGCCACTACCGAGGGGCCGTACCAAGAGACCCAGTACTTC
CATTEGPYQETQYF
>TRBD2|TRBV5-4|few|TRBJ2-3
TGTGCCAGCAGCTCCTTAGCGGGAGGGATCGCAGATACGCAGTATTTT
CASSSLAGGIADTQYF
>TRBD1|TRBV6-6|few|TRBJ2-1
TGTGCCAGCAGTCCGCCGACAGGGGTGCACAATGAGCAGTTCTTC
CASSPPTGVHNEQFF
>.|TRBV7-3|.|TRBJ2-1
TGCGCCAGCAGCCAGCCCGATGGCTCCTACAATGAGCAGTTCTTC
CASSQPDGSYNEQFF
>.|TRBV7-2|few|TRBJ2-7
TGTGCCAGCAGCCCCGTGGAGACCCCCTCCTACGAGCAGTACTTC
CASSPVETPSYEQYF
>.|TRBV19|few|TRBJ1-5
TGTGCCAGTAGTAAAGGACAACTTCAAGATCAGCCCCAGCATTTT
CASSKGQLQDQPQHF
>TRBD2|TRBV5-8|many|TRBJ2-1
TGTGCCAGCAGCTTTTTGGGGGAGGGCGAGGGTGAGCAGTTCTTC
CASSFLGEGEGEQFF
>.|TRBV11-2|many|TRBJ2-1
TGTGCCAGCGGCATGCTGGGGGCGACCTCCTACAATGAGCAGTTCTTC
CASGMLGATSYNEQFF
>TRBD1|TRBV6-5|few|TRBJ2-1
TGTGCCAGCAGGCGACAGGGATCGGCTGAGCAGTTCTTC
CASRRQGSAEQFF
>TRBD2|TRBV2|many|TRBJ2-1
TGTGCCAGCAGAGGAGCGGGAGGTGAGCAGTTCTTC
CASRGAGGEQFF
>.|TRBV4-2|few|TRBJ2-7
TGTGCCAGCAGCCAGGACCGCTCCTCCTACGAGCAGTACTTC
CASSQDRSSYEQYF
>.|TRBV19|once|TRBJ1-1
TGTGCCAGTAAGCGGCGGCAAGGGCTGAACACTGAAGCTTTCTTT
CASKRRQGLNTEAFF
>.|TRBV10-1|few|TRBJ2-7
TGCGCCAGCAGTGTTGAGTGGCTGGGGGAGCAGTACTTC
CASSVEWLGEQYF
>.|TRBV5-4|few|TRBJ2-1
TGTGCCAGCAGCTTGGCGGGCGAACGCGGGCAGTTCTTC
CASSLAGERGQFF
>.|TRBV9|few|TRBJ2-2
TGTGCCAGCAGCGTCGGATTCGCCGGGGAGCTGTTTTTT
CASSVGFAGELFF
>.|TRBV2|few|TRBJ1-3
TGTGCCAGCAGCTCTACTAGGAGCTCTGGAAACACCATATATTTT
CASSSTRSSGNTIYF
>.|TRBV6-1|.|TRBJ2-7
TGTGCCAGCAGTGAAAGAGCTGCCTACGAGCAGTACTTC
CASSERAAYEQYF
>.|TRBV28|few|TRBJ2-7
TGTGCCAGTGAAAGACGAGGGAACGAGCAGTACTTC
CASERRGNEQYF
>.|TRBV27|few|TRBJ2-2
TGTGCCACCTCAAGAATGGTAGACACCGGGGAGCTGTTTTTT
CATSRMVDTGELFF
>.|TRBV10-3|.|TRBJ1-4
TGTGCCATCAGTGGGGGGACGGAAGATAATGAAAAACTGTTTTTT
CAISGGTEDNEKLFF
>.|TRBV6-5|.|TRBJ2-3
TGTGCCAGTCTGGGGGGCGCGTCAGCAGATACGCAGTATTTT
CASLGGASADTQYF
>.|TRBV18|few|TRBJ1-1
TGTGCCAGCTCACAGGAGACAGAGAGCACTGAAGCTTTCTTT
CASSQETESTEAFF
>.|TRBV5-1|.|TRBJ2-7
TGCGCCAGCAGCTTCCCACAGCAGGGAAGCTACGAGCAGTACTTC
CASSFPQQGSYEQYF
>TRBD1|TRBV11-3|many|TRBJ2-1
TGTGCCAGCAGCTTAGATCAAGGCGGGACAGGCTCCTACAATGAGCAGTTCTTC
CASSLDQGGTGSYNEQFF
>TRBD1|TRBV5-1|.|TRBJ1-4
TGCGCCAGCAGCTTGGAGACAGGGGGCGGTGAAAAACTGTTTTTT
CASSLETGGGEKLFF
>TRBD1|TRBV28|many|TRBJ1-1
TGTGCCAGCAGCCCCTTACCCGCTCGGACAGGGGGCGCCGGGACTGAAGCTTTCTTT
CASSPLPARTGGAGTEAFF
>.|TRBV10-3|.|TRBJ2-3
TGTGCCATCAGTGAGAATCCGGGACTAGGGGGCGATACGCAGTATTTT
CAISENPGLGGDTQYF
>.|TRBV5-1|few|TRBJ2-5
TGCGCCAGCAGCTCGGGCTCCTACCCGAAGGGAGAGACCCAGTACTTC
CASSSGSYPKGETQYF
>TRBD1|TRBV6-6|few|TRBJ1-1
TGTGCCAGCAGTTGGGGACAGGGGTACGTGAACACTGAAGCTTTCTTT
CASSWGQGYVNTEAFF
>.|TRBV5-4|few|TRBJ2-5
TGTGCCAGCAGCTTCAATCGCCGGGCCCTTTTGTACTTC
CASSFNRRALLYF
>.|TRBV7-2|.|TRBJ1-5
TGTTTCCCCCAGCCCCAGCATTTT
CFPQPQHF
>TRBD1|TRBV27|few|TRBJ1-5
TGTGCCAGCAGTGGGACAGGGGGCCAGCCCCAGCATTTT
CASSGTGGQPQHF
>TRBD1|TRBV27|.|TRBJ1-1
TGTGCCAGCAGTCCTAACCGGGACAGGAGAAACACTGAAGCTTTCTTT
CASSPNRDRRNTEAFF
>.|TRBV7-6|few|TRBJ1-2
TGTGCCAGCAGCGCCCGTGAAGATGGCTACACCTTC
CASSAREDGYTF
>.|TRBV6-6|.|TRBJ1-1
TGTGCCAGCGTTTCTACGGAGACGAACACTGAAGCTTTCTTT
CASVSTETNTEAFF
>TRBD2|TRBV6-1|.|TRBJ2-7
TGTGCCATCAGTGAGGGAGCGGGAGGTGGGCAAGCCTACGAGCAGTACTTC
CAISEGAGGGQAYEQYF
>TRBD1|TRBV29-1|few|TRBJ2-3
TGCAGCGTTGATGGGACAGGGGGCACAGATACGCAGTATTTT
CSVDGTGGTDTQYF
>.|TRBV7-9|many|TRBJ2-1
TGTGCCAGCAGCCACAGTCAGAGAGGTCGGTACAATGAGCAGTTCTTC
CASSHSQRGRYNEQFF
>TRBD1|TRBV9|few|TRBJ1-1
TGTGCCAGCAGCCCCTCTCCAGGGGGGGCCAGAGGGGGCACTGAAGCTTTCTTT
CASSPSPGGARGGTEAFF
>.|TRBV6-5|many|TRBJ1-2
TGTGCCAGCAACTCTGGGGGAGACAGCTTTGGCTACACCTTC
CASNSGGDSFGYTF
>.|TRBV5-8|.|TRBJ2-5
TGTGCCAGCAGCTGGGGTACAGAGCGAGGGGAGACCCAGTACTTC
CASSWGTERGETQYF
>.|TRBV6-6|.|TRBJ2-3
TGTGCCAGCAGTGAGCGGGGACACACAGATACGCAGTATTTT
CASSERGHTDTQYF
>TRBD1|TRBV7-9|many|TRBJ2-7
TGTGCCAGCAGCTTAGAGGGACAGGGAGCCTACGAGCAGTACTTC
CASSLEGQGAYEQYF